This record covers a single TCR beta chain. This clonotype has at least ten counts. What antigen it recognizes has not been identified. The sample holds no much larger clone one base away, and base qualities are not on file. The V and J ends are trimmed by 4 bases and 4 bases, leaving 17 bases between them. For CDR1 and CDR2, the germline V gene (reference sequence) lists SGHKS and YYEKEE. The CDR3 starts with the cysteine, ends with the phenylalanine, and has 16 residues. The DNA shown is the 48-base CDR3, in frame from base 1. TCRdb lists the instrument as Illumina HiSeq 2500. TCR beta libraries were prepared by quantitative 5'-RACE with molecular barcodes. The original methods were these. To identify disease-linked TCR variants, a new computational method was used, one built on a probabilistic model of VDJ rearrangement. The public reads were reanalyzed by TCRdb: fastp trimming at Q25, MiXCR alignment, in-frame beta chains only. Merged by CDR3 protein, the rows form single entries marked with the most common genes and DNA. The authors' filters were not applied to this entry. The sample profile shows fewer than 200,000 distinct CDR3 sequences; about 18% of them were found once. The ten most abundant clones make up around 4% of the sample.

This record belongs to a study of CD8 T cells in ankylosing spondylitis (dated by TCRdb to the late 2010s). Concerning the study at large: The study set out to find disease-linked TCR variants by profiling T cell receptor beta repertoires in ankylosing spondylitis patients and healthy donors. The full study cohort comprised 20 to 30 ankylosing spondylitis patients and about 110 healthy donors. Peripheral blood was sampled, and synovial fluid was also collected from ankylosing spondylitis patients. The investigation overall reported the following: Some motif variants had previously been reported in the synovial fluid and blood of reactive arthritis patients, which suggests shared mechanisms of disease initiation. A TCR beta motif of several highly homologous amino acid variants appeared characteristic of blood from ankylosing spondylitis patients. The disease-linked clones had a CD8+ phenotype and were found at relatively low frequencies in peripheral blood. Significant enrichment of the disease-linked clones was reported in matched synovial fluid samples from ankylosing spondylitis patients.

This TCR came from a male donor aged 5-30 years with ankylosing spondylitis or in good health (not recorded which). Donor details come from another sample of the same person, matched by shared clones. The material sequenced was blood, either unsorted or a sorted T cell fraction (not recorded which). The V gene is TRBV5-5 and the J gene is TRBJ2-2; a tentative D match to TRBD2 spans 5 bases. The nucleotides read TGTGCCAGCAGCAAACTGCTGGGAGCTGCCACCGGGGAGCTGTTTTTT. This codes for CASSKLLGAATGELFF.